This TCR beta chain stems from a study of regulatory T cells in long-lasting Graves disease. General study findings and limits: Shared public clonotypes totalled 2,741 in persistent patients, compared with about 970 in new patients.

Remarks on this clonotype: Its antigen is currently unknown.

The time point was: newly diagnosed GD, antithyroid drugs for less than 3 months. The TCR library was made from RNA that had been extracted from PBMCs in TRIzol. Graves' disease diagnosis was established per American Thyroid Association guidelines. CDR3 length equals 15 residues. Trimming removed 8 bases from V and 9 bases from J; junction bases left unmatched: 12. Looked up from germline, CDR1 is SQVTM and CDR2 is ANQGSEA. According to the study, TCR beta libraries were built with iRepertoire HTBI primers and CDR3-region Arm-PCR. MiXCR, run by TCRdb on the multiplex PCR reads, gives a single entry per CDR3 protein. The table shows roughly 520,000 distinct CDR3 sequences, with about 12% occurring only once. Separately, the same data were catalogued under a study of T cells in Graves' hyperthyroidism and ophthalmopathy. That study adds: No ophthalmopathy progression within 18 months constituted stable Graves' hyperthyroidism. The HTBI primer set served for first-round RT-PCR of the TCR CDR3.

This material consisted of peripheral blood mononuclear cells (PBMCs), taken at new diagnosis, from a patient treated with antithyroid drugs. This chain joins TRBV29-1 and TRBJ2-1, with TRBD2 identical over 14 bases. This receptor was identified in a woman in her 30s with Graves disease. The chain's CDR3 is CSSRKGLAGATEQFF. The CDR3 DNA sequence: TGCAGCTCACGAAAGGGACTAGCGGGAGCTACTGAGCAGTTCTTC.